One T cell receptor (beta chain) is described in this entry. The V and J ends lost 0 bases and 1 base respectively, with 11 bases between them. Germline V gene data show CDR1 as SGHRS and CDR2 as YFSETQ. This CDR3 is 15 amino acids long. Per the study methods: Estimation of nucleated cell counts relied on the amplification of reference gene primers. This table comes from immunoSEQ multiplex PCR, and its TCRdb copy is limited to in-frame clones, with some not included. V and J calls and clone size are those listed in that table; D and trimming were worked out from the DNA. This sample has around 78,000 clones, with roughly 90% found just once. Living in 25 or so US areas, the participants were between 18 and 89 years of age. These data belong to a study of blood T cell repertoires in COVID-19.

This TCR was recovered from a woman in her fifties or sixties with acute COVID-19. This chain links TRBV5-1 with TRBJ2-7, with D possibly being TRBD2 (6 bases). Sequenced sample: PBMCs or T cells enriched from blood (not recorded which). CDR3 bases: TGCGCCAGCAGCTTGGTGGCGGGAACATCCTACGAGCAGTACTTC. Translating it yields CASSLVAGTSYEQYF.